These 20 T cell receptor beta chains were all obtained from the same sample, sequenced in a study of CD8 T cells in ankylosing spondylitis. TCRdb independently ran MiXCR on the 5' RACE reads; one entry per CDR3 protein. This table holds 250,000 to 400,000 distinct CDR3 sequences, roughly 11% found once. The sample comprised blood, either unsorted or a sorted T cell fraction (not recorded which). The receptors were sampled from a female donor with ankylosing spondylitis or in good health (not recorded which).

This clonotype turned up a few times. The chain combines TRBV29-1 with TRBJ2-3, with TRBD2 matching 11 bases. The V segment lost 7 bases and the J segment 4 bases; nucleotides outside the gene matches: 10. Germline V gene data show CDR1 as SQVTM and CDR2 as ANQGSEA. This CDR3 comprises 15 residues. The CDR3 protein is CSGVLAGDGADTQYF. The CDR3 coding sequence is TGCAGCGGGGTACTAGCGGGAGATGGGGCAGATACGCAGTATTTT.

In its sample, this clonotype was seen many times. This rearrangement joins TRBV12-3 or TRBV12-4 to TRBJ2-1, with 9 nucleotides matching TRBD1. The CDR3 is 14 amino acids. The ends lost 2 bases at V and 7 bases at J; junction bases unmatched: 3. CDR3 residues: CASSLPQGANEQFF. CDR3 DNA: TGTGCCAGCAGTTTACCACAGGGGGCTAATGAGCAGTTCTTC.

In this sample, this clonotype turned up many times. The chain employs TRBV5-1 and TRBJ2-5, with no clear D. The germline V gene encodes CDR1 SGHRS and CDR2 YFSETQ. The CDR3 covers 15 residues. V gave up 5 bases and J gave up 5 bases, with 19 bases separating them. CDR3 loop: CASSLTEGSWETQYF. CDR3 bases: TGCGCCAGCAGTCTAACGGAAGGATCGTGGGAGACCCAGTACTTC.

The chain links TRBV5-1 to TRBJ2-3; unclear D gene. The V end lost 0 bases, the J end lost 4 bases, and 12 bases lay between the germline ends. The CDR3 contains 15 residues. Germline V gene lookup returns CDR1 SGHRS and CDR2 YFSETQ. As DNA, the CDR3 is TGCGCCAGCAGCTTGGGGCGTCACTCAGCAGATACGCAGTATTTT. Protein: CASSLGRHSADTQYF. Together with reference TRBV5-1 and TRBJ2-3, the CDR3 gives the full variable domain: KAGVTQTPRYLIKTRGQQVTLSCSPISGHRSVSWYQQTPGQGLQFLFEYFSETQRNKGNFPGRFSGRQFSNSRSEMNVSTLELGDSALYLCASSLGRHSADTQYFGPGTRLTVL.

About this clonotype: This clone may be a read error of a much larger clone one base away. The DNA of the CDR3 is TGCACCAGCAGCCGAACACAGTCCTACGAGCAGTACTTC. Protein product: CTSSRTQSYEQYF. The chain carries TRBV5-1 and TRBJ2-7; D gene unclear. Germline V CDR1 and CDR2: SGHRS, YFSETQ. CDR3 length equals 13 residues.

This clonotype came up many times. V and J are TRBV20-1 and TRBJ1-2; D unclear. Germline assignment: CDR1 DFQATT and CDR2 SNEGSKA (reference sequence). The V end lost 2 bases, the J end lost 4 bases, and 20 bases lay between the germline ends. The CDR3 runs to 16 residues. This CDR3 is CSARPPRTEKPYGYTF. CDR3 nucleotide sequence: TGCAGTGCTAGACCCCCAAGGACGGAGAAACCCTATGGCTACACCTTC.

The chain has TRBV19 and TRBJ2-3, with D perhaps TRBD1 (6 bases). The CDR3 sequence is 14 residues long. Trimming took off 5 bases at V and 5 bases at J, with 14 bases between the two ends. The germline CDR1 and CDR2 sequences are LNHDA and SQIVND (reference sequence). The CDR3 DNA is TGTGCCAGTAGTGTTGGTAGCAGGGGAGATACGCAGTATTTT. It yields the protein CASSVGSRGDTQYF.

CDR3 protein: CATRERGEDTQYF. Here the CDR3 DNA reads TGTGCCACCAGAGAGCGGGGGGAAGATACGCAGTATTTT. V is TRBV24-1 and J is TRBJ2-3; 9 bases map to TRBD2. With V trimmed by 7 bases and J by 5 bases, 3 bases remained unmatched. Germline V lookup: CDR1 KGHDR, CDR2 SFDVKD. This CDR3 region has 13 residues.

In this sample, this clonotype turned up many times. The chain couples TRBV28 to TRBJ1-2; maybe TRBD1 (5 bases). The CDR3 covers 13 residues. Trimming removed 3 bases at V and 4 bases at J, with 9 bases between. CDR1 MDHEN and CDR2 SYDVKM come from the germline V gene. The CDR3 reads CASSLSGTYGYTF. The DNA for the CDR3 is TGTGCCAGCAGTTTGTCAGGGACCTATGGCTACACCTTC.

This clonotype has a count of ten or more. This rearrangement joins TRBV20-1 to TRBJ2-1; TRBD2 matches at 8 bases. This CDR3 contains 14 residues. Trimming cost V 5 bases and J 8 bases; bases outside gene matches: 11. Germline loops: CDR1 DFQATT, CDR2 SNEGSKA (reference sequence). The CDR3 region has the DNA TGCAGTGCTTCCGTCACGGGACTAGTACATGAGCAGTTCTTC. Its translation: CSASVTGLVHEQFF.

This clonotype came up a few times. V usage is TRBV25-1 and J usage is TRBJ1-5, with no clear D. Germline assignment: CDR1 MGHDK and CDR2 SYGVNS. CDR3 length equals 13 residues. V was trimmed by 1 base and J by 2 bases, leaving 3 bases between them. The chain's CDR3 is CASSEWGNQPQHF. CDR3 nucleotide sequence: TGTGCCAGCAGTGAATGGGGCAATCAGCCCCAGCATTTT.

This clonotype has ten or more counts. The CDR3 here is CSARGRELGQYF. For the CDR3, the DNA is TGCAGTGCTAGGGGCAGGGAACTTGGGCAGTATTTT. The chain employs TRBV20-1 and TRBJ2-3, with TRBD1 as a possible D gene (5 bases). The V gene lost 3 bases and the J gene lost 11 bases, with 15 bases spanning the gap. From germline, CDR1 is DFQATT and CDR2 SNEGSKA (reference sequence). This CDR3 is 12 amino acids long.

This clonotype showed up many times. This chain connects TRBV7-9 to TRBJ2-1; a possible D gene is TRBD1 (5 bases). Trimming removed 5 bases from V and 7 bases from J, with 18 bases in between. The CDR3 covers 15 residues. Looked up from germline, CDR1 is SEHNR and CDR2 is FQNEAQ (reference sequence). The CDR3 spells CASSRWGLVENEQFF. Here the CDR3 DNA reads TGTGCCAGCAGCCGCTGGGGCCTGGTAGAAAATGAGCAGTTCTTC.

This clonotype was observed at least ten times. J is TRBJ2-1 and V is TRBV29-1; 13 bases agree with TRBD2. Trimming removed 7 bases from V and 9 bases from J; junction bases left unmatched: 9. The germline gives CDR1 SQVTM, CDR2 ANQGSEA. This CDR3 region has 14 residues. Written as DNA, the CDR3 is TGCAGCGGGACAAGGACTAGCGGGAGTGGTGAGCAGTTCTTC. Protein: CSGTRTSGSGEQFF.

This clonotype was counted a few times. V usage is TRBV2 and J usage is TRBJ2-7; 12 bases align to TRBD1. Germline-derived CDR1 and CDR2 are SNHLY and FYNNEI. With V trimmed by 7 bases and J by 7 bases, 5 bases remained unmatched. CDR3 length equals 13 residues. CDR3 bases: TGTGCCAGCACCCGGGACAGGGGGCGAGAGCAGTACTTC. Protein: CASTRDRGREQYF.

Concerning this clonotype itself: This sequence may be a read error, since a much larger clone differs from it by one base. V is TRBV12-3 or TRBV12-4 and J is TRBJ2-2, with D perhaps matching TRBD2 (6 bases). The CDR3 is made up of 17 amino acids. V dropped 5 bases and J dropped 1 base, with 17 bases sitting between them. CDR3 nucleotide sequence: TGTGCCAGCAGTCTTATGGTGGGGGGTGTGAACACCGGGGAGCTGTTTTTT. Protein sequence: CASSLMVGGVNTGELFF.

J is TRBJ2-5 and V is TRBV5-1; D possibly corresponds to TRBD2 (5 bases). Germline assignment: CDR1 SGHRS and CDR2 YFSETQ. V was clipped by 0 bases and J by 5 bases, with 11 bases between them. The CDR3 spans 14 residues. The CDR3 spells CASSLGFGEETQYF. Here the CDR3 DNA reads TGCGCCAGCAGCTTGGGGTTTGGGGAGGAGACCCAGTACTTC.

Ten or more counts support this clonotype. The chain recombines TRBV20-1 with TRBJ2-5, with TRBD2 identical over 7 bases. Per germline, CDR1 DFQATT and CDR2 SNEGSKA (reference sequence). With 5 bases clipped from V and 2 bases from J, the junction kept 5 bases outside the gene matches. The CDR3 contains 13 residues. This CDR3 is CSARGLRQETQYF. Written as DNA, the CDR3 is TGCAGTGCTCGGGGACTACGACAAGAGACCCAGTACTTC.

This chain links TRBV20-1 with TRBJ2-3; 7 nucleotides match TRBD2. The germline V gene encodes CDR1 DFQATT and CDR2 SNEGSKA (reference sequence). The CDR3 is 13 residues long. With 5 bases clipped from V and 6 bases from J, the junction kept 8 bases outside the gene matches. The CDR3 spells CSAPPRGGDTQYF. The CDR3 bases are TGCAGTGCTCCCCCTAGGGGAGGGGATACGCAGTATTTT.

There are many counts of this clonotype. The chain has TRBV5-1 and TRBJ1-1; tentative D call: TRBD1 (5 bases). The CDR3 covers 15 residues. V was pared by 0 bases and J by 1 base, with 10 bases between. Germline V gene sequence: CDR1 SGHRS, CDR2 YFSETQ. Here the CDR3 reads CASSLVGGSNTEAFF. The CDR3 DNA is TGCGCCAGCAGCTTGGTTGGGGGGTCGAACACTGAAGCTTTCTTT.